Listed here are 9 T cell receptor beta chains from one sample, sequenced in a study of lymphopenia after photon versus proton radiotherapy. The assay was immunoSEQ multiplex PCR, and TCRdb's table has in-frame clones only and misses some. This sample carries over 50,000 clones, 75% to 90% of them seen once, and the ten largest clones take approximately 2%. Sample: peripheral blood, taken from a patient treated with photon-based radiotherapy. These receptors all come from a middle-aged man with gastric cancer.

The V and J genes are TRBV7-2 and TRBJ2-5; tentative D call: TRBD2 (7 bases). From germline, CDR1 is SGHTA and CDR2 FQGNSA. With 5 bases removed from V and 7 bases from J, the gap between germline ends came to 17 bases. CDR3 size: 14 residues. CDR3 protein: CASSPGGPMGTQYF. DNA of the CDR3: TGTGCCAGCAGCCCGGGGGGCCCTATGGGGACCCAGTACTTC. Full variable domain (missing parts from reference TRBV7-2 and TRBJ2-5): GAGVSQSPSNKVTEKGKDVELRCDPISGHTALYWYRQSLGQGLEFLIYFQGNSAPDKSGLPSDRFSAERTGGSVSTLTIQRTQQEDSAVYLCASSPGGPMGTQYFGPGTRLLVL.

V gene TRBV30 combines with J gene TRBJ2-3, with 7 nucleotides matching TRBD2. J lost 4 bases, V lost 4 bases, and 5 bases had no gene match. The CDR3 extends over 13 amino acids. The germline V gene encodes CDR1 GTSNPN and CDR2 SVGIG (reference sequence). In DNA form, the CDR3 reads TGTGCCTGGACCAAAGGACTAGCAGATACGCAGTATTTT. It yields the protein CAWTKGLADTQYF.

CDR3 DNA sequence: TGTGCCAGCAGCTTTGATGCCGGGGGTTTCTACGAGCAGTACTTC. This codes for CASSFDAGGFYEQYF. V gene TRBV7-2 combines with J gene TRBJ2-7; possibly TRBD2 for D (6 bases). Trimming removed 3 bases at V and 3 bases at J, with 15 bases between. Germline CDR1 and CDR2: SGHTA and FQGNSA. This CDR3 is 15 amino acids long.

This rearrangement joins TRBV7-2 to TRBJ2-2, with 10 bases identical to TRBD2. Germline lookup yields CDR1 SGHTA and CDR2 FQGNSA. Trimming at V came to 5 bases and at J to 5 bases, leaving 11 bases not matched to a gene. The CDR3 sequence is 17 residues long. The CDR3 region is CASSPSRLAGVTGELFF. In nucleotides, the CDR3 is TGTGCCAGCAGCCCATCAAGACTAGCGGGTGTTACCGGGGAGCTGTTTTTT.

Details on this clone: Other DNA sequences within the sample encode an identical CDR3. The chain uses TRBV5-6 and TRBJ2-7; a possible D gene is TRBD2 (6 bases). Germline CDR1 SGHDT, CDR2 YYEEEE. V dropped 4 bases and J dropped 4 bases, with 6 bases sitting between them. CDR3 size: 11 residues. CDR3 nucleotide sequence: TGTGCCAGCAGCCGGGGGTACGAGCAGTACTTC. This codes for CASSRGYEQYF.

The chain combines TRBV5-1 with TRBJ2-5, with D perhaps TRBD2 (6 bases). The CDR3 has 12 amino acids. Germline V gives CDR1 SGHRS, CDR2 YFSETQ. Trimming left V 7 bases short and J 4 bases short, with 11 bases between. The CDR3 here is CASRGRGETQYF. The DNA for the CDR3 is TGCGCCAGCCGGGGGAGAGGAGAGACCCAGTACTTC.

This chain uses TRBV7-3 with TRBJ2-1; weak D call: TRBD1 (6 bases). The germline V gene encodes CDR1 SGHTA and CDR2 FQGTGA. V lost 5 bases, J lost 6 bases, and 20 bases lay in between. This CDR3 is 16 amino acids long. CDR3 sequence (DNA): TGTGCCAGCAGCAGACGCTCTAACAGGGAAGGCAATGAGCAGTTCTTC. Its translation: CASSRRSNREGNEQFF.

J is TRBJ2-7 and V is TRBV5-8; D is perhaps TRBD1 (5 bases). Between the trimmed V and J ends, which lost 9 bases and 0 bases, there was a span of 13 bases. The CDR3 is 13 residues long. Germline values: CDR1 SGHTS, CDR2 YDEGEE. In DNA, the CDR3 is TGTGCCACCTACAGGCGGCCCTCCTACGAGCAGTACTTC. This codes for CATYRRPSYEQYF. Together with reference TRBV5-8 and TRBJ2-7, the CDR3 gives the full variable domain: EAGVTQSPTHLIKTRGQQATLRCSPISGHTSVYWYQQALGLGLQFLLWYDEGEERNRGNFPPRFSGRQFPNYSSELNVNALELEDSALYLCATYRRPSYEQYFGPGTRLTVT.

The table lists this clone with a count of one. V usage is TRBV7-2 and J usage is TRBJ1-1, with a weak D call TRBD1 (6 bases). The CDR3 extends over 15 amino acids. Trimming took 4 bases from V and 5 from J, leaving 17 bases between them. Germline V gene lookup returns CDR1 SGHTA and CDR2 FQGNSA. The CDR3: CASSSQGGRGTEAFF. The CDR3 bases are TGTGCCAGCAGCTCCCAGGGCGGAAGGGGGACTGAAGCTTTCTTT.